What follows are 11 T cell receptor beta chains derived from one specimen sequenced in a study of shared clonotypes between healthy human individuals. Sequenced by immunoSEQ multiplex PCR; TCRdb stores in-frame clones only, minus some. The table lists approximately 2,000,000 clones, 85% to 95% of them singletons, with 0.3% to 0.45% in the top ten. The sample comprised naive CD4+ T cells from PBMCs. Subset reported: CD45RA+ positively selected. The receptors shown here come from a man aged 18 to 29 in good health. Some clones in this sample may be carry-over from other donors' samples.

This clone appeared a single time. The chain links TRBV15 to TRBJ2-1, with 7 bases aligning to TRBD2. Looked up from germline, CDR1 is LNHNV and CDR2 is YYDKDF (reference sequence). This CDR3 has 16 residues. Trimming took 1 base from V and 10 from J; bases not matched to a gene: 13. The DNA of the CDR3 is TGTGCCACCAGCAGAGGGGGGTTTCCGGGACTACGCGAGCAGTTCTTC. It yields the protein CATSRGGFPGLREQFF.

The rearrangement links TRBV28 to TRBJ2-1; TRBD1 matches 9 bases. Trimming removed 5 bases from V and 4 bases from J; junction bases left unmatched: 6. From germline, CDR1 is MDHEN and CDR2 SYDVKM. The CDR3 runs 15 residues. The chain's CDR3 is CASSGGTGMYNEQFF. For the CDR3, the DNA is TGTGCCAGCAGTGGCGGGACAGGGATGTACAATGAGCAGTTCTTC.

The chain employs TRBV7-2 and TRBJ2-1; maybe TRBD1 (5 bases). V lost 2 bases, J lost 8 bases, and 16 bases lay in between. From germline, CDR1 is SGHTA and CDR2 FQGNSA. The CDR3 is 15 residues long. The CDR3 coding sequence is TGTGCCAGCAGCTTACTAGGGGCTGGGGAATATGAGCAGTTCTTC. It codes for CASSLLGAGEYEQFF. Full variable domain (rest looked up from reference TRBV7-2 and TRBJ2-1): GAGVSQSPSNKVTEKGKDVELRCDPISGHTALYWYRQSLGQGLEFLIYFQGNSAPDKSGLPSDRFSAERTGGSVSTLTIQRTQQEDSAVYLCASSLLGAGEYEQFFGPGTRLTVL.

The rearrangement links TRBV5-1 to TRBJ2-3, with 13 bases matching TRBD2. Germline values: CDR1 SGHRS, CDR2 YFSETQ. V dropped 3 bases and J dropped 2; count of bases not matched to a gene: 3. CDR3 length equals 16 residues. The CDR3 nucleotides read TGCGCCAGCAGCTCGGGACTAGCGGGAATCACAGATACGCAGTATTTT. This encodes CASSSGLAGITDTQYF.

This rearrangement joins TRBV9 to TRBJ2-1; 9 bases match TRBD1. J gave up 15 bases and V 0 bases, and 7 bases lay outside the gene matches. Germline loops: CDR1 SGDLS, CDR2 YYNGEE. CDR3 length: 13 residues. DNA for the CDR3: TGTGCCAGCAGCGTAGAAGTGCGGGACAGGGTGTTCTTC. Translation: CASSVEVRDRVFF.

The chain employs TRBV7-2 and TRBJ2-7; D gene ambiguous. Deletions cut 4 bases from V and 7 bases from J, with 14 bases between. CDR3 length: 13 amino acids. Germline values: CDR1 SGHTA, CDR2 FQGNSA. The CDR3 DNA reads as TGTGCCAGCAGCTCTACCGTGGCTGGGGAGCAGTACTTC. Its protein is CASSSTVAGEQYF.

This chain joins TRBV7-6 and TRBJ2-1; 7 nucleotides match TRBD1. The germline CDR1 and CDR2 sequences are SGHVS and FNYEAQ. V lost 7 bases to trimming and J lost 3 bases; unmatched junction nucleotides: 3. The CDR3 spans 13 residues. CDR3 sequence reads: CASKGQIYNEQFF. The CDR3 DNA sequence: TGTGCCAGCAAGGGACAGATCTACAATGAGCAGTTCTTC.

For the CDR3, the DNA is TGTGCCAGCAGTCCTGACAGCGGCGGTGGCTACACCTTC. Encoded protein: CASSPDSGGGYTF. This chain uses TRBV2 with TRBJ1-2, with D perhaps matching TRBD1 (5 bases). Per the germline V gene, CDR1 is SNHLY and CDR2 is FYNNEI. The CDR3 runs 13 residues. V was cut by 5 bases and J by 7 bases, with 14 bases left in between.

CDR3 loop: CASSRITGSSYNEQFF. CDR3 bases: TGTGCCAGCAGTCGCATCACCGGGTCCTCCTACAATGAGCAGTTCTTC. V is TRBV25-1 and J is TRBJ2-1; D unclear. Germline CDR1 and CDR2: MGHDK and SYGVNS. V lost 5 bases and J lost 0, with 14 bases in between. The CDR3 runs 16 residues.

The rearrangement uses TRBV6-1 and TRBJ2-3; 7 bases are a match to TRBD1. Trimming cost V 6 bases and J 6 bases; bases outside gene matches: 6. The germline V gene has CDR1 MNHNS and CDR2 SASEGT. CDR3 length: 13 residues. The CDR3, as DNA: TGTGCCAGCAGAGCACAGGGGTTGGATACGCAGTATTTT. Its protein product is CASRAQGLDTQYF.

The rearrangement links TRBV7-9 to TRBJ1-1; D is unclear. Germline CDR1 is SEHNR and CDR2 is FQNEAQ (reference sequence). CDR3 length: 13 amino acids. Trimming took off 3 bases at V and 2 bases at J, with 7 bases between the two ends. CDR3 nucleotides: TGTGCCAGCAGCTTCACCACCAACACTGAAGCTTTCTTT. Amino acid sequence: CASSFTTNTEAFF.